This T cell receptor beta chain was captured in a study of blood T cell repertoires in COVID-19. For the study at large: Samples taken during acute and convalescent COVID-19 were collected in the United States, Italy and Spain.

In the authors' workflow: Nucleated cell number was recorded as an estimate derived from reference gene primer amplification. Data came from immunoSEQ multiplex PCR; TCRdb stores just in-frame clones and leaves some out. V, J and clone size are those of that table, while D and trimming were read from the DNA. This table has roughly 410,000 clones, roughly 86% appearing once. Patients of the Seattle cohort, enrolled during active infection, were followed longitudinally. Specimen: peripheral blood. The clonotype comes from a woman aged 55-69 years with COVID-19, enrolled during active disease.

Here the CDR3 DNA reads TGTGCCAGCACCCCCACGGCCGGGTCCTACGAGCAGTACTTC. Amino acids: CASTPTAGSYEQYF. The chain carries TRBV2 and TRBJ2-7, with D unresolved. The CDR3 spans 14 residues. The V gene's germline CDR1 is SNHLY and CDR2 FYNNEI. Trimming pared 7 bases from V and 1 base from J, leaving 14 bases between.